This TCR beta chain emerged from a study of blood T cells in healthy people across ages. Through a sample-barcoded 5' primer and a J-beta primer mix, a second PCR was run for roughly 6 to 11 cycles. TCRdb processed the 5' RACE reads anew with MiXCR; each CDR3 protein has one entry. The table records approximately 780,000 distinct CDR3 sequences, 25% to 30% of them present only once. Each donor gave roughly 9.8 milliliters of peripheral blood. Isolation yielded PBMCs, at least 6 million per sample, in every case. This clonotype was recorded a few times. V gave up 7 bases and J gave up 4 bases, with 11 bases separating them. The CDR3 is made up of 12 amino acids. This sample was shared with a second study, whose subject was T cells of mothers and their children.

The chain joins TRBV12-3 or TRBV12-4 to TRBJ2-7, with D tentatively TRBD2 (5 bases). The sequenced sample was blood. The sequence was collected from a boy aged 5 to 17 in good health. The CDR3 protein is CASTIPGYEQYF. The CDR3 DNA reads TGTGCCAGCACTATTCCGGGATACGAGCAGTACTTC.